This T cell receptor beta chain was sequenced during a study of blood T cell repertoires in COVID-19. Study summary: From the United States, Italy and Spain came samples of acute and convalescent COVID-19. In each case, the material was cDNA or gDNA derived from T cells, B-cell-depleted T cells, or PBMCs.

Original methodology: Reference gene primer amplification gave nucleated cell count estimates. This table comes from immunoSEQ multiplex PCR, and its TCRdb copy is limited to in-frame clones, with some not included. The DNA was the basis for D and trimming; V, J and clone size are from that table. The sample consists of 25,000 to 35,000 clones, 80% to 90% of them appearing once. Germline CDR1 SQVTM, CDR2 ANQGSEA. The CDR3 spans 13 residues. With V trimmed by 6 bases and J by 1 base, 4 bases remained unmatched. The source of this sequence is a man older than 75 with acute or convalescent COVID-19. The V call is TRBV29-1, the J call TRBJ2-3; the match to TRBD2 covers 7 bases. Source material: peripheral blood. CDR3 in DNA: TGCAGCGTGGAAAGCGGGGGCACAGATACGCAGTATTTT. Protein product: CSVESGGTDTQYF.